This note documents a single T cell receptor beta chain sequence. This entry comes from a study of blood T cell repertoires in COVID-19. Study background: Acute and convalescent COVID-19 samples came from the United States, Italy and Spain. PBMCs, B-cell-depleted T cells, or T cells provided the cDNA or gDNA that made up the material.

V lost 3 bases, J lost 0 bases, and 18 bases lay in between. This CDR3 contains 17 residues. Germline CDR1 DFQATT, CDR2 SNEGSKA (reference sequence). In the authors' methods: The authors estimated nucleated cell counts from reference gene primer amplification. The data were produced by immunoSEQ multiplex PCR, yet TCRdb's version contains in-frame clones alone and is incomplete. That table furnishes V, J and clone size, whereas the DNA furnished D and trimming. Counted here are around 89,000 clones, more than 70% occurring once; the ten biggest clones make up under 0.6%. This rearrangement joins TRBV20-1 to TRBJ1-5; D gene unclear. The sample comprised peripheral blood. This TCR was recovered from a man aged 60 to 69 with acute or convalescent COVID-19. The CDR3 bases are TGCAGTGCTAGTATCTTAGTCGGGAGCAATAGCAATCAGCCCCAGCATTTT. Translated, it gives CSASILVGSNSNQPQHF.